This T cell receptor (beta chain) was identified in a study of shared clonotypes between healthy human individuals. Study conclusions and caveats: Only blood was sampled, and tissue TCR repertoires likely differ from blood ones.

Clones were read by immunoSEQ multiplex PCR, and TCRdb kept only the in-frame ones, dropping some. The table has 2.3 million or so clones, over 90% seen once. As for this clone: No antigen is known for it.

Germline V gives CDR1 MNHEY, CDR2 SVGAGI. With 7 bases removed from V and 0 bases from J, the gap between germline ends came to 7 bases. This CDR3 is 14 amino acids long. This receptor was taken from a man younger than 35 in good health. Some clones in this sample may be carry-over from other donors' samples. Sequencing used naive CD4+ T cells from PBMCs. The subset here: CD45RA+ positively selected. The chain uses TRBV6-5 and TRBJ2-6; D is unclear. This CDR3 is CASTRSSGANVLTF. The DNA for the CDR3 is TGTGCCAGCACCAGAAGCTCTGGGGCCAACGTCCTGACTTTC.